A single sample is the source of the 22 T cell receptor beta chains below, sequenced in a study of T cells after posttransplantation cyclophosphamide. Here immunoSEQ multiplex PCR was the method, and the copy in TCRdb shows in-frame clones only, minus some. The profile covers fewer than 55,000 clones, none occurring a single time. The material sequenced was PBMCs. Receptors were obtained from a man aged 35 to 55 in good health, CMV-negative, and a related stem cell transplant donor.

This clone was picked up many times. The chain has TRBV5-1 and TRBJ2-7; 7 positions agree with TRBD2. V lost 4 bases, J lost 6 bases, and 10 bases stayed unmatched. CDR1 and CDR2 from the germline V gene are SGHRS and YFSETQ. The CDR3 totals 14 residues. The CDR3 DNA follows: TGCGCCAGCAGCCTAGCGGACTCAAGTGGCGAGCAGTACTTC. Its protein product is CASSLADSSGEQYF.

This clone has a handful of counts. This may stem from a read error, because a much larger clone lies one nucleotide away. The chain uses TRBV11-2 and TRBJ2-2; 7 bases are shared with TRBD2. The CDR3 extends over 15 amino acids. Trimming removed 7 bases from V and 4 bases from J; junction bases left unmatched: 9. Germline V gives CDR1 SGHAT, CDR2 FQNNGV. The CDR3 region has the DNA TGTGCCAGCACCGAGAGCGGGGTGAGCACCGGGGAGCTGTTTTTT. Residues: CASTESGVSTGELFF.

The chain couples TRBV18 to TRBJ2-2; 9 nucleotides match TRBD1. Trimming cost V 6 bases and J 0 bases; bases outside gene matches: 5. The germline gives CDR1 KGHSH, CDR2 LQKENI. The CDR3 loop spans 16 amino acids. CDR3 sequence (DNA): TGTGCCAGCTCCTTGGGACAGGGCACGAACACCGGGGAGCTGTTTTTT. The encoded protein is CASSLGQGTNTGELFF.

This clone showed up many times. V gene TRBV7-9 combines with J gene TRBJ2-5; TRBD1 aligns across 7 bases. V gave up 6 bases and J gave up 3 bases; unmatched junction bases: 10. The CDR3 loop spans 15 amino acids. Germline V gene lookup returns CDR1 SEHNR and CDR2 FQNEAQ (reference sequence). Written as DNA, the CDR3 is TGTGCCAGCAGTTCCAGGACAGGCCGTGAAGAGACCCAGTACTTC. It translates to CASSSRTGREETQYF.

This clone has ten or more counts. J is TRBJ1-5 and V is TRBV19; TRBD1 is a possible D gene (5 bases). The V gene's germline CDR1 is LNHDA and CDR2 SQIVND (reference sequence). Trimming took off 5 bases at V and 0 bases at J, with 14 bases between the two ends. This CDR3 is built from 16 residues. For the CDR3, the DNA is TGTGCCAGTAGTCGCCTAGCGGGGGTTAGCAATCAGCCCCAGCATTTT. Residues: CASSRLAGVSNQPQHF.

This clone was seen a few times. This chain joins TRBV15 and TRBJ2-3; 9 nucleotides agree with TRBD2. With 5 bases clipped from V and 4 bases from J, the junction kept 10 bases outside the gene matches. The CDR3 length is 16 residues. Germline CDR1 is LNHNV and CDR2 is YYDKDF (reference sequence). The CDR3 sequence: CATSARLAGGADTQYF. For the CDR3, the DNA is TGTGCCACCAGCGCCCGGCTGGCGGGAGGGGCAGATACGCAGTATTTT.

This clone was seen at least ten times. CDR3 DNA sequence: TGCGCCAGCAGCCCGGGGGGCTACCAAGAGACCCAGTACTTC. This codes for CASSPGGYQETQYF. The gene calls are TRBV5-1 and TRBJ2-5; D is possibly TRBD2 (7 bases). Germline V gene data show CDR1 as SGHRS and CDR2 as YFSETQ. CDR3 size: 14 residues. V dropped 4 bases and J dropped 0 bases, with 10 bases sitting between them. Drawing the rest from reference TRBV5-1 and TRBJ2-5, the complete variable domain is KAGVTQTPRYLIKTRGQQVTLSCSPISGHRSVSWYQQTPGQGLQFLFEYFSETQRNKGNFPGRFSGRQFSNSRSEMNVSTLELGDSALYLCASSPGGYQETQYFGPGTRLLVL.

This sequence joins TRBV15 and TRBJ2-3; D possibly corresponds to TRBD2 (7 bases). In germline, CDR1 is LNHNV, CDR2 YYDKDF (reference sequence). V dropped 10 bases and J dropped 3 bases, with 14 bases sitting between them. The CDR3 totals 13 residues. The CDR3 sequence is CASRGAGTDTQYF. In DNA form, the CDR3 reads TGTGCCAGCCGGGGGGCCGGAACAGATACGCAGTATTTT.

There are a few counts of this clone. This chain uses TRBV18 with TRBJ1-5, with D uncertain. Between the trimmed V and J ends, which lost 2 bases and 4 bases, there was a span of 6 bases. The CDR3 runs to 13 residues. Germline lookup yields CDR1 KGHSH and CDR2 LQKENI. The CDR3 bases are TGTGCCAGCTCACCAGGGCTTAATCAGCCCCAGCATTTT. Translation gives CASSPGLNQPQHF.

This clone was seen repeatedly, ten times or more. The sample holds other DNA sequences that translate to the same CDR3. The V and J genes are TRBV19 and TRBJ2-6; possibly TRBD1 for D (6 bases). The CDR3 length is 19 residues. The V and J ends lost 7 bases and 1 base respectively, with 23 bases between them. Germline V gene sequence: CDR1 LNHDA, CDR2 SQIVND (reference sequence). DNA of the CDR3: TGTGCCAGTAACCCCCGAAACCCTGGGACATCGTCTGGGGCCAACGTCCTGACTTTC. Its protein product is CASNPRNPGTSSGANVLTF.

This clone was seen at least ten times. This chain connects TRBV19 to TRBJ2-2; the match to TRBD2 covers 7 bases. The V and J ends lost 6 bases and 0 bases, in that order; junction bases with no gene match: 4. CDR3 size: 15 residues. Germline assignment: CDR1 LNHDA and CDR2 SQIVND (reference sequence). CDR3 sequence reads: CASRKSGANTGELFF. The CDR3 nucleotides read TGTGCCAGTAGAAAGAGCGGGGCGAACACCGGGGAGCTGTTTTTT.

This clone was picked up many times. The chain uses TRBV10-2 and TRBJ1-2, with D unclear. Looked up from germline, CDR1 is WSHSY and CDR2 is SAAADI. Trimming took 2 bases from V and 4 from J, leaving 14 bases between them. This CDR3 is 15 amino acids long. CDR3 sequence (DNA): TGCGCCAGCAGTGAGGCCCGTACTGATCCCTATGGCTACACCTTC. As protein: CASSEARTDPYGYTF.

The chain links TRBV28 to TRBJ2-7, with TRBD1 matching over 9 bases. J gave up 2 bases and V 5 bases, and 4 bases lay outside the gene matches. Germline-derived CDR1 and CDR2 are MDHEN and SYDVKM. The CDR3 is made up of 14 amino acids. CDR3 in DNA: TGTGCCAGCAGTATGACAGGGGGGACCTACGAGCAGTACGTC. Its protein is CASSMTGGTYEQYV.

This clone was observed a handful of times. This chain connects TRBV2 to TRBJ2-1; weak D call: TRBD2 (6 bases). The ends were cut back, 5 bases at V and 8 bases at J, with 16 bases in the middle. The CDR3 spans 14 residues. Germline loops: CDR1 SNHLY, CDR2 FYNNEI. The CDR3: CASSFETSGDEQFF. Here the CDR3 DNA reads TGTGCCAGCAGTTTCGAGACTAGTGGTGATGAGCAGTTCTTC.

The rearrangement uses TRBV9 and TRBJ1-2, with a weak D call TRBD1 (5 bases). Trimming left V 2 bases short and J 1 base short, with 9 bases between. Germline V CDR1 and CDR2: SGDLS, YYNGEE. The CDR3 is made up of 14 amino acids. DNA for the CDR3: TGTGCCAGCAGCGTTACAGGATTTAACTATGGCTACACCTTC. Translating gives CASSVTGFNYGYTF.

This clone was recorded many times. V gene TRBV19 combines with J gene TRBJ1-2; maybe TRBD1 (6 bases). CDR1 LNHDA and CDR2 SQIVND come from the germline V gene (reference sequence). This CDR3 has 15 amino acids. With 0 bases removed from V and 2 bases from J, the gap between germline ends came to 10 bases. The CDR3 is CASSIDTRGNYGYTF. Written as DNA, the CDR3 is TGTGCCAGTAGTATAGATACGAGGGGGAACTATGGCTACACCTTC. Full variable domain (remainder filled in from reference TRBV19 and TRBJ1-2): DGGITQSPKYLFRKEGQNVTLSCEQNLNHDAMYWYRQDPGQGLRLIYYSQIVNDFQKGDIAEGYSVSREKKESFPLTVTSAQKNPTAFYLCASSIDTRGNYGYTFGSGTRLTVV.

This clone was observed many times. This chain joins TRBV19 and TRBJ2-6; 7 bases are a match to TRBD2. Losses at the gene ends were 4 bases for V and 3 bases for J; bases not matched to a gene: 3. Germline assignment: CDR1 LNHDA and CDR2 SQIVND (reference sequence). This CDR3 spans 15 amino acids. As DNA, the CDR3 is TGTGCCAGTAGTACGGGAGGTTTTGGGGCCAACGTCCTGACTTTC. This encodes CASSTGGFGANVLTF.

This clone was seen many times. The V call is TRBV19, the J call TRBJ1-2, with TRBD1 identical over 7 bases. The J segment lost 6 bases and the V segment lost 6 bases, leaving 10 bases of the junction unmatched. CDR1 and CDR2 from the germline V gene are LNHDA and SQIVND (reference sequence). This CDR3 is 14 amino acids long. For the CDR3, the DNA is TGTGCCAGTAGCCCAGGGAGACAGGGCGATGGCTACACCTTC. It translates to CASSPGRQGDGYTF.

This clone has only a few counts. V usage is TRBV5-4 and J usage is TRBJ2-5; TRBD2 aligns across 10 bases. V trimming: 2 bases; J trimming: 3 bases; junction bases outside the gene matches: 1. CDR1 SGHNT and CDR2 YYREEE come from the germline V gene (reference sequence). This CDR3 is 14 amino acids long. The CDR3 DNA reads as TGTGCCAGCAGCTTTCTAGCGGGGGAAGAGACCCAGTACTTC. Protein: CASSFLAGEETQYF.

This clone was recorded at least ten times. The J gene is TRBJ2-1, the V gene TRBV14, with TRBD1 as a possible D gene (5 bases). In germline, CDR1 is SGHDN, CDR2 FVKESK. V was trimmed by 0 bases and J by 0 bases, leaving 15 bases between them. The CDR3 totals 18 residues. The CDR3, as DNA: TGTGCCAGCAGCCAAGAGGGATGGGGCCCCTACTCCTACAATGAGCAGTTCTTC. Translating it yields CASSQEGWGPYSYNEQFF.

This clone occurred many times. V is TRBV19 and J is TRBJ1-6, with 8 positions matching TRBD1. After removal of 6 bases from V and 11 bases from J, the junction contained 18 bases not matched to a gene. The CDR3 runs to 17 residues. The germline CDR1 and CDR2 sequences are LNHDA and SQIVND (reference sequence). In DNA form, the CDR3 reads TGTGCCAGTAGCTCCGGTAACAGGGGGGAGTTGGACCCACCCCTCCACTTT. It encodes CASSSGNRGELDPPLHF.

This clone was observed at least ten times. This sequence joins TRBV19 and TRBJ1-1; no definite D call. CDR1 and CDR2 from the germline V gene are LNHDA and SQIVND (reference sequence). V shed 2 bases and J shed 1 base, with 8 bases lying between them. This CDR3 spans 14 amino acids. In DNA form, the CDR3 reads TGTGCCAGTAGTATAATTTCGGGGAACACTGAAGCTTTCTTT. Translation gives CASSIISGNTEAFF.